These 8 T cell receptor beta chains share one sample of origin, sequenced in a study of graft-versus-host responses after intestinal transplantation. TCRdb keeps only in-frame clones here, not all; method: immunoSEQ multiplex PCR. Among some 100,000 clones listed, around 90% were seen once. These receptors have no identified antigens. Sequences were derived from unstimulated CD8+ T cells sorted from spleen or lymph node cells, sampled before transplant. These receptors were taken from a human donor who was the organ donor for an intestinal transplant.

The rearrangement links TRBV7-6 to TRBJ2-3, with 7 bases that match TRBD1. The CDR3 sequence is 18 residues long. Trimming cost V 5 bases and J 4 bases; bases outside gene matches: 18. The germline V gene has CDR1 SGHVS and CDR2 FNYEAQ. The CDR3 DNA follows: TGTGCCAGCAGCCGACAGGGAGCGCTTCTAGAGGTTTCAGATACGCAGTATTTT. Translation: CASSRQGALLEVSDTQYF.

The chain uses TRBV5-4 and TRBJ2-7; 12 nucleotides line up with TRBD1. Germline V gene data show CDR1 as SGHNT and CDR2 as YYREEE (reference sequence). The CDR3 has 18 residues. V lost 3 bases, J lost 6 bases, and 16 bases stayed unmatched. This chain's CDR3 is CASSSTGTGGPGVCEQYF. CDR3 bases: TGTGCCAGCAGCTCAACCGGGACAGGGGGCCCTGGGGTGTGCGAGCAGTACTTC.

This clone was recorded only once. This chain links TRBV4-1 with TRBJ2-7; no clear D gene. CDR1 MGHRA and CDR2 YSYEKL come from the germline V gene. This CDR3 has 16 amino acids. Trimming pared 1 base from V and 2 bases from J, leaving 15 bases between. CDR3 region: CASSQAMNTMAYEQYF. The CDR3 coding sequence is TGCGCCAGCAGCCAAGCGATGAATACAATGGCCTACGAGCAGTACTTC.

V and J are TRBV19 and TRBJ1-1; TRBD1 aligns across 8 bases. Per the germline V gene, CDR1 is LNHDA and CDR2 is SQIVND (reference sequence). V was clipped by 7 bases and J by 5 bases; unmatched bases: 6. The CDR3 sequence is 13 residues long. For the CDR3, the DNA is TGTGCCAGTAAACGACAGGGGCGAACTGAAGCTTTCTTT. Protein sequence: CASKRQGRTEAFF. Complete variable domain (other parts from reference TRBV19 and TRBJ1-1): DGGITQSPKYLFRKEGQNVTLSCEQNLNHDAMYWYRQDPGQGLRLIYYSQIVNDFQKGDIAEGYSVSREKKESFPLTVTSAQKNPTAFYLCASKRQGRTEAFFGQGTRLTVV.

The chain links TRBV28 to TRBJ1-4, with D possibly matching TRBD1 (5 bases). The CDR3 extends over 14 amino acids. From germline, CDR1 is MDHEN and CDR2 SYDVKM. The V end was cut by 4 bases, the J end by 7 bases, with 13 bases between. CDR3: CASSSGGGIEKLFF. The CDR3 nucleotides read TGTGCCAGCAGTTCGGGGGGGGGAATTGAAAAACTGTTTTTT.

A single count supports this clone. The chain links TRBV6-5 to TRBJ1-3, with unresolved D. The CDR3 consists of 15 residues. In germline, CDR1 is MNHEY, CDR2 SVGAGI. Trimming took 0 bases from V and 4 from J, leaving 10 bases between them. The CDR3 protein is CASSYSVERGNTIYF. The DNA of the CDR3 is TGTGCCAGCAGTTACTCGGTAGAGAGGGGAAACACCATATATTTT.

The rearrangement uses TRBV30 and TRBJ1-2; TRBD1 might be the D (5 bases). The CDR3 sequence is 15 residues long. Germline V CDR1 and CDR2: GTSNPN, SVGIG (reference sequence). Trimming pared 2 bases from V and 2 bases from J, leaving 15 bases between. The CDR3 bases are TGTGCCTGGAGTTCGTTCGGGGGGGGAAACTATGGCTACACCTTC. Protein product: CAWSSFGGGNYGYTF.

This chain joins TRBV6-5 and TRBJ2-1; D is undetermined. V was pared by 3 bases and J by 10 bases, with 10 bases between. The germline CDR1 and CDR2 sequences are MNHEY and SVGAGI. The CDR3 loop spans 12 amino acids. The CDR3, as DNA: TGTGCCAGCAGTTATACGGCCGGGGAGCAGTTCTTC. The encoded protein is CASSYTAGEQFF.